The 20 T cell receptor beta chains below come from one sample, sequenced in a study of blood T cells in healthy people across ages. The authors ran a second PCR of roughly 6 to 12 cycles using a sample-barcoded 5' primer and a J-beta primer mix. Each CDR3 protein gets one entry after TCRdb re-called the 5' RACE reads with MiXCR. The sample has some 940,000 distinct CDR3 sequences, about 28% seen once. The sample also formed part of further work on T cells of mothers and their children.

The sample taken for sequencing was blood. The receptors here all came from a woman aged 35 to 49 in good health.

In its sample, this clonotype was seen many times. V usage is TRBV29-1 and J usage is TRBJ2-7; 9 nucleotides align to TRBD1. Per the germline V gene, CDR1 is SQVTM and CDR2 is ANQGSEA. The CDR3 has 13 residues. The ends lost 4 bases at V and 3 bases at J; junction bases unmatched: 4. The CDR3 sequence is CSVGTGVSYEQYF. Written as DNA, the CDR3 is TGCAGCGTTGGGACAGGGGTGAGCTACGAGCAGTACTTC.

In this sample, this clonotype turned up many times. CDR3 region: CSVGGGGTPTYEQYF. CDR3 in DNA: TGCAGCGTTGGGGGGGGCGGGACTCCAACCTACGAGCAGTACTTC. J is TRBJ2-7 and V is TRBV29-1, with D perhaps matching TRBD2 (7 bases). The V end was cut by 4 bases, the J end by 2 bases, with 18 bases between. Germline values: CDR1 SQVTM, CDR2 ANQGSEA. The CDR3 length is 15 residues.

The chain combines TRBV7-2 with TRBJ2-7, with D uncertain. The V end was cut by 5 bases, the J end by 7 bases, with 9 bases between. CDR1 is SGHTA and CDR2 is FQGNSA in the germline V gene. This CDR3 has 11 residues. The CDR3 loop is CASSPRLEQYF. The CDR3 DNA sequence: TGTGCCAGCAGCCCGAGACTGGAGCAGTACTTC.

At least ten counts were recorded for this clonotype. The gene calls are TRBV9 and TRBJ2-3, with 7 bases that match TRBD1. The length of the CDR3 is 14 residues. The V gene's germline CDR1 is SGDLS and CDR2 YYNGEE. The J segment lost 4 bases and the V segment lost 4 bases, leaving 6 bases of the junction unmatched. As DNA, the CDR3 is TGTGCCAGCAGCTTAGGACAGGACCCAGATACGCAGTATTTT. It yields the protein CASSLGQDPDTQYF.

V gene TRBV5-1 combines with J gene TRBJ1-1, with 9 nucleotides matching TRBD1. V lost 5 bases and J lost 4; bases outside the gene matches: 6. The V gene's germline CDR1 is SGHRS and CDR2 YFSETQ. This CDR3 spans 14 amino acids. The CDR3 protein is CASRWDRVITEAFF. For the CDR3, the DNA is TGCGCCAGCAGATGGGACAGGGTGATCACTGAAGCTTTCTTT.

This clonotype has at least ten counts. This chain links TRBV6-6 with TRBJ2-1; D is possibly TRBD1 or TRBD2 (7 bases each). V shed 5 bases and J shed 0 bases, with 14 bases lying between them. The length of the CDR3 is 16 residues. The germline V gene encodes CDR1 MNHNY and CDR2 SVGAGI (reference sequence). CDR3 in amino acids: CASSPGGTVSYNEQFF. CDR3 coding DNA: TGTGCCAGCAGTCCCGGGGGGACAGTCTCCTACAATGAGCAGTTCTTC.

Comment on this clonotype: A single base separates this from a much larger clone, so it may be a read error. DNA of the CDR3: TGTGCCAGCAGTTTCGCCTCGCTAGCGGGGCGCACAGATACGCAGTATTTT. It translates to CASSFASLAGRTDTQYF. The rearrangement joins TRBV12-3 or TRBV12-4 to TRBJ2-3, with 9 bases matching TRBD2. The CDR3 runs to 17 residues. V was clipped by 3 bases and J by 1 base; unmatched bases: 8.

J is TRBJ2-1 and V is TRBV30, with D possibly being TRBD2 (5 bases). The ends were cut back, 7 bases at V and 2 bases at J, with 6 bases in the middle. CDR1 and CDR2 (germline): GTSNPN, SVGIG (reference sequence). This CDR3 is built from 11 residues. In DNA form, the CDR3 reads TGTGCCTTCGGGGCCTACAATGAGCAGTTCTTC. It translates to CAFGAYNEQFF.

The chain is built from TRBV23-1 and TRBJ2-7; weak D call: TRBD1 (5 bases). TRBV23-1 is an ORF; its function is uncertain. The length of the CDR3 is 17 residues. V gave up 2 bases and J gave up 1 base, with 18 bases separating them. The CDR3 is CASSQNIPGKESYEQYF. The CDR3 bases are TGCGCCAGCAGTCAAAATATTCCAGGGAAGGAGTCCTACGAGCAGTACTTC.

For this clonotype: Given a much more abundant clone one base away, this may be a read error. The chain couples TRBV6-5 to TRBJ1-5; TRBD1 matches 7 bases. Germline assignment: CDR1 MNHEY and CDR2 SVGAGI. The CDR3 length is 15 residues. CDR3 sequence: CASSSRGGSNQPRHF. The CDR3 nucleotides read TGTGCCAGCAGTTCCCGAGGGGGCTCCAATCAGCCCCGGCATTTT.

The rearrangement links TRBV3-1 to TRBJ2-1; D not certain. This CDR3 spans 15 amino acids. Germline V gene data show CDR1 as LGHDT and CDR2 as YNNKEL (reference sequence). V shed 1 base and J shed 5 bases, with 12 bases lying between them. The CDR3 coding sequence is TGTGCCAGCAGCCAAGGGCTAGTGGGGAACAATGAGCAGTTCTTC. Residues: CASSQGLVGNNEQFF.

This clonotype was counted between two and nine times. The chain carries TRBV19 and TRBJ2-7; the D gene is possibly TRBD1 (6 bases). Germline values: CDR1 LNHDA, CDR2 SQIVND (reference sequence). The V end lost 6 bases, the J end lost 3 bases, and 24 bases lay between the germline ends. CDR3 length: 17 amino acids. CDR3 region: CASSASLIQGYFYEQYF. The CDR3 DNA reads as TGTGCCAGTAGCGCCTCTCTGATACAGGGTTACTTCTACGAGCAGTACTTC.

As regards this clonotype: The junction does not match germline at one end; this may be a read error. V is TRBV3-1 and J is TRBJ1-6, with 8 bases lining up with TRBD1. Germline V gene sequence: CDR1 LGHDT, CDR2 YNNKEL (reference sequence). The CDR3 covers 15 residues. The CDR3 sequence: CAGSDVTGENSPLHF. The CDR3 DNA is TGTGCCGGCAGCGATGTGACAGGGGAGAATTCACCCCTCCACTTT.

In its sample, this clonotype was seen many times. V gene TRBV4-3 combines with J gene TRBJ2-3; 10 bases fit TRBD2. Germline CDR1 LGHNA, CDR2 YSLEER. The CDR3 has 15 amino acids. V lost 3 bases, J lost 3 bases, and 3 bases stayed unmatched. CDR3 sequence: CASSHRLAGTDTQYF. DNA for the CDR3: TGCGCCAGCAGCCACCGACTAGCGGGTACAGATACGCAGTATTTT.

The chain recombines TRBV6-5 with TRBJ1-2, with a tentative D call TRBD1 (5 bases). Deletions cut 5 bases from V and 7 bases from J, with 17 bases between. Germline lookup yields CDR1 MNHEY and CDR2 SVGAGI. The CDR3 extends over 14 amino acids. This CDR3 reads CASSTGSGSSGYTF. The CDR3 nucleotides read TGTGCCAGCAGTACGGGGTCAGGGAGCTCTGGCTACACCTTC.

The chain combines TRBV11-2 with TRBJ2-7; D is ambiguous. Per the germline V gene, CDR1 is SGHAT and CDR2 is FQNNGV. Trimming removed 0 bases at V and 2 bases at J, with 11 bases between. This CDR3 contains 15 residues. DNA for the CDR3: TGTGCCAGCAGCTTAGATGTCAACGCCGCCTACGAGCAGTACTTC. It translates to CASSLDVNAAYEQYF. Together with reference TRBV11-2 and TRBJ2-7, the CDR3 gives the full variable domain: EAGVAQSPRYKIIEKRQSVAFWCNPISGHATLYWYQQILGQGPKLLIQFQNNGVVDDSQLPKDRFSAERLKGVDSTLKIQPAKLEDSAVYLCASSLDVNAAYEQYFGPGTRLTVT.

This clonotype was picked up a small number of times. The chain is built from TRBV9 and TRBJ2-6, with 8 bases identical to TRBD1. This CDR3 comprises 17 residues. CDR1 is SGDLS, CDR2 YYNGEE, per germline. The V gene end was trimmed by 1 base and the J gene end by 0 bases; junction bases not matched to a gene: 3. CDR3 loop: CASSVQGAFSGANVLTF. The CDR3 DNA reads as TGTGCCAGCAGCGTACAGGGGGCTTTCTCTGGGGCCAACGTCCTGACTTTC.

This clonotype occurred a few times. This chain uses TRBV11-2 with TRBJ2-1; no definite D call. CDR3 length: 11 residues. Germline V gene data show CDR1 as SGHAT and CDR2 as FQNNGV. Trimming cost V 1 base and J 9 bases, with 4 bases left between them. The CDR3 coding sequence is TGTGCCAGCAGCTTAGGCTTTGAGCAGTTCTTC. Its protein is CASSLGFEQFF.

The chain carries TRBV12-5 and TRBJ2-3; 11 bases match TRBD2. Germline-derived CDR1 and CDR2 are LGHNT and FRNRAP. Losses at the gene ends were 0 bases for V and 3 bases for J; bases not matched to a gene: 8. The CDR3 sequence is 18 residues long. This chain's CDR3 is CASGLVVAGGSRTDTQYF. As DNA, the CDR3 is TGTGCTAGTGGTTTGGTCGTAGCGGGGGGGTCGAGGACAGATACGCAGTATTTT.

This clonotype was found a few times. The chain joins TRBV7-6 to TRBJ2-7, with D hard to call. Trimming pared 5 bases from V and 6 bases from J, leaving 14 bases between. Germline V lookup: CDR1 SGHVS, CDR2 FNYEAQ. This CDR3 comprises 13 residues. The CDR3 coding sequence is TGTGCCAGCAGCCCCGCTGTGGGTTCCGAGCAGTACTTC. Its protein is CASSPAVGSEQYF. Together with reference TRBV7-6 and TRBJ2-7, the CDR3 gives the full variable domain: GAGVSQSPRYKVTKRGQDVALRCDPISGHVSLYWYRQALGQGPEFLTYFNYEAQQDKSGLPNDRFSAERPEGSISTLTIQRTEQRDSAMYRCASSPAVGSEQYFGPGTRLTVT.